The 6 T cell receptor beta chains reported below all come from one sample, sequenced in a study of human T cells and chemical hapten exposure. TCRdb called the RACE reads again in MiXCR, with one record for every CDR3 protein. The sample includes about 34,000 distinct CDR3 sequences, about 6.3% of them seen just once. Time point noted: patch test 1, 2 weeks after DPC sensitization. Indicated treatment: therapeutic diphenylcyclopropenone sensitization with weekly scalp DPC. It was unfractionated whole blood from which total RNA was extracted. Sequenced here: whole blood, sampled in connection with sensitization to the hapten diphenylcyclopropenone (DPC). These receptors were taken from a woman in her twenties or thirties with alopecia areata. Some clones in this sample may be carry-over from other donors' samples.

The chain uses TRBV5-4 and TRBJ2-2; the match to TRBD2 covers 8 bases. This CDR3 region has 16 residues. V dropped 4 bases and J dropped 2; count of bases not matched to a gene: 7. Germline V CDR1 and CDR2: SGHNT, YYREEE (reference sequence). This CDR3 reads CASSPRSGGNTGELFF. CDR3 nucleotides: TGTGCCAGCAGCCCTCGGAGCGGGGGAAACACCGGGGAGCTGTTTTTT.

This clonotype was seen only a few times. The chain has TRBV7-2 and TRBJ2-3; D unclear. The CDR3 has 13 amino acids. V was clipped by 0 bases and J by 3 bases, with 4 bases between them. Per the germline V gene, CDR1 is SGHTA and CDR2 is FQGNSA. CDR3 region: CASSLARTDTQYF. DNA for the CDR3: TGTGCCAGCAGCTTAGCGCGGACAGATACGCAGTATTTT.

The J gene is TRBJ2-3, the V gene TRBV21-1; TRBD2 is the table's D call, not checked against the DNA. TRBV21-1 has pseudogene status. The CDR3 is 16 residues long. CDR3 protein: CASITDGGDGTDTQYF. The CDR3 DNA follows: TGTGCCAGCATAACGGACGGCGGGGATGGCACAGATACGCAGTATTTT.

In its sample, this clonotype was seen a few times. This chain uses TRBV18 with TRBJ2-5; D is unresolved. With 0 bases removed from V and 0 bases from J, the gap between germline ends came to 5 bases. This CDR3 spans 14 amino acids. Germline V gene sequence: CDR1 KGHSH, CDR2 LQKENI. The CDR3 DNA reads TGTGCCAGCTCACCACCACAACACCAAGAGACCCAGTACTTC. It codes for CASSPPQHQETQYF.

This clonotype was recorded at least ten times. The chain employs TRBV27 and TRBJ2-7; 10 bases are a match to TRBD1. With 6 bases clipped from V and 4 bases from J, the junction kept 6 bases outside the gene matches. The germline V gene encodes CDR1 MNHEY and CDR2 SMNVEV (reference sequence). The CDR3 runs 14 residues. The CDR3 region is CASRGTGEGYEQYF. As DNA, the CDR3 is TGTGCCAGCAGGGGGACAGGGGAAGGGTACGAGCAGTACTTC.

This clonotype came up a few times. The chain couples TRBV20-1 to TRBJ1-5, with no clear D. CDR3 length: 16 amino acids. Germline V gene data show CDR1 as DFQATT and CDR2 as SNEGSKA (reference sequence). The V end lost 0 bases, the J end lost 1 base, and 13 bases lay between the germline ends. The CDR3 DNA follows: TGCAGTGCTAGAGATTCGGGGATGGGGAGCAATCAGCCCCAGCATTTT. Amino acid sequence: CSARDSGMGSNQPQHF.